The next 22 T cell receptor beta chains were all read from a single sample in a study of blood T cell repertoires in COVID-19. Using immunoSEQ multiplex PCR, the repertoire was profiled, and TCRdb retains in-frame clones only, with some absent. Here the sample spans 200,000 to 250,000 clones, about 85% being singletons. Sequenced: PBMCs or T cells enriched from blood (not recorded which). These receptors were obtained from a man aged 25 to 40 who had recovered from COVID-19.

The chain joins TRBV6-5 to TRBJ1-6; 8 bases fit TRBD1. J was trimmed by 7 bases and V by 8 bases; bases with no gene match: 7. Germline-derived CDR1 and CDR2 are MNHEY and SVGAGI. This CDR3 has 14 amino acids. CDR3 in amino acids: CASAVQGGNSPLHF. Written as DNA, the CDR3 is TGTGCCAGCGCCGTACAGGGGGGAAATTCACCCCTCCACTTT.

This rearrangement joins TRBV3-1 (or the pseudogene TRBV3-2) to TRBJ1-2; D gene unclear. Deletions cut 4 bases from V and 4 bases from J, with 13 bases between. The CDR3 totals 14 residues. Germline assignment: CDR1 LGHDT and CDR2 YNNKEL (reference sequence). The CDR3 DNA reads as TGTGCCAGCAGCCTCGGTTCAGCGACCTATGGCTACACCTTC. It translates to CASSLGSATYGYTF.

The chain carries TRBV30 and TRBJ1-6; tentatively, D is TRBD1 (5 bases). CDR1 and CDR2 from the germline V gene are GTSNPN and SVGIG (reference sequence). The ends were cut back, 2 bases at V and 7 bases at J, with 9 bases in the middle. The CDR3 consists of 13 residues. Here the CDR3 DNA reads TGTGCCTGGAGTTCAGGGTGGAATTCACCCCTCCACTTT. It encodes CAWSSGWNSPLHF.

The chain links TRBV2 to TRBJ1-2; D is possibly TRBD1 (5 bases). Germline CDR1 is SNHLY and CDR2 is FYNNEI. The CDR3 consists of 13 residues. Trimming removed 9 bases from V and 5 bases from J, with 16 bases in between. CDR3 region: CASAIQGIYGYTF. The CDR3 DNA reads TGTGCCAGTGCCATTCAGGGAATATATGGCTACACCTTC.

The rearrangement uses TRBV7-9 and TRBJ1-4; TRBD1 agrees at 11 bases. The CDR3 spans 15 residues. The germline gives CDR1 SEHNR, CDR2 FQNEAQ (reference sequence). With V trimmed by 5 bases and J by 6 bases, 5 bases remained unmatched. The CDR3 bases are TGTGCCAGCAGCCGAGGGACAGGGGGTTATGAAAAACTGTTTTTT. Translation gives CASSRGTGGYEKLFF.

The chain is built from TRBV28 and TRBJ1-4; no firm D call. The length of the CDR3 is 15 residues. With 2 bases removed from V and 8 bases from J, the gap between germline ends came to 15 bases. Germline V lookup: CDR1 MDHEN, CDR2 SYDVKM. CDR3 in amino acids: CASSLIAHEAEKLFF. CDR3 in DNA: TGTGCCAGCAGTTTAATCGCCCATGAAGCGGAAAAACTGTTTTTT.

The J gene is TRBJ1-1, the V gene TRBV11-3, with TRBD1 identical over 9 bases. Germline V lookup: CDR1 SGHNT, CDR2 YENEEA. With V trimmed by 3 bases and J by 7 bases, 0 bases remained unmatched. The CDR3 spans 12 residues. The CDR3 DNA sequence: TGTGCCAGCAGCTTGACAGGGGGTGAAGCTTTCTTT. Encoded protein: CASSLTGGEAFF.

The chain links TRBV4-2 to TRBJ1-2, with a possible D match to TRBD1 (5 bases). The CDR3 is 16 residues long. Per the germline V gene, CDR1 is LGHNA and CDR2 is YNFKEQ. Trimming took 4 bases from V and 0 from J, leaving 15 bases between them. The CDR3 reads CASSPLFRGTNYGYTF. The DNA for the CDR3 is TGTGCCAGCAGCCCGCTCTTTCGGGGGACTAACTATGGCTACACCTTC.

V usage is TRBV25-1 and J usage is TRBJ1-4; 9 bases fit TRBD1. The CDR3 contains 13 residues. In germline, CDR1 is MGHDK, CDR2 SYGVNS. The ends lost 6 bases at V and 5 bases at J; junction bases unmatched: 1. The CDR3 loop is CASRDRGNEKLFF. The CDR3 DNA follows: TGTGCCAGCAGAGACAGGGGGAATGAAAAACTGTTTTTT.

The chain employs TRBV5-8 and TRBJ1-4; TRBD1 agrees at 7 bases. Germline CDR1 is SGHTS and CDR2 is YDEGEE. CDR3 length: 14 amino acids. V lost 3 bases to trimming and J lost 13 bases; unmatched junction nucleotides: 12. This CDR3 reads CASSYYRGLKRLFF. The CDR3 nucleotides are TGTGCCAGCAGCTACTACAGGGGTTTGAAACGACTGTTTTTT.

The V and J genes are TRBV19 and TRBJ2-7, with a tentative D call TRBD2 (6 bases). V shed 6 bases and J shed 1 base, with 16 bases lying between them. Germline V gene lookup returns CDR1 LNHDA and CDR2 SQIVND (reference sequence). CDR3 length equals 15 residues. Here the CDR3 reads CASRAPGGGSYEQYF. CDR3 nucleotides: TGTGCCAGTAGAGCCCCCGGGGGTGGATCCTACGAGCAGTACTTC.

The rearrangement uses TRBV25-1 and TRBJ1-6; D gene unclear. Germline CDR1 is MGHDK and CDR2 is SYGVNS. The CDR3 covers 15 residues. Trimming pared 5 bases from V and 0 bases from J, leaving 8 bases between. In DNA form, the CDR3 reads TGTGCCAGCAGTCGAGGAGCCTCCTATAATTCACCCCTCCACTTT. The encoded protein is CASSRGASYNSPLHF. Supplemented by reference TRBV25-1 and TRBJ1-6, the full variable domain reads EADIYQTPRYLVIGTGKKITLECSQTMGHDKMYWYQQDPGMELHLIHYSYGVNSTEKGDLSSESTVSRIRTEHFPLTLESARPSHTSQYLCASSRGASYNSPLHFGNGTRLTVT.

V is TRBV5-1 and J is TRBJ1-2, with a tentative D call TRBD1 (5 bases). The CDR3 consists of 14 residues. V lost 4 bases to trimming and J lost 3 bases, with 13 bases between them. Germline V CDR1 and CDR2: SGHRS, YFSETQ. The CDR3 here is CASSPGPTDYGYTF. For the CDR3, the DNA is TGCGCCAGCAGCCCTGGACCGACAGACTATGGCTACACCTTC.

The chain recombines TRBV7-2 with TRBJ2-4, with a tentative D call TRBD2 (5 bases). Germline CDR1 and CDR2: SGHTA and FQGNSA. V lost 5 bases to trimming and J lost 7 bases, with 18 bases between them. CDR3 length equals 15 residues. The CDR3: CASSPSNSRRNIQYF. DNA of the CDR3: TGTGCCAGCAGCCCCTCTAATTCGAGGAGGAACATTCAGTACTTC.

This chain joins TRBV7-8 and TRBJ2-2; D might be TRBD2 (5 bases). The CDR3 has 16 amino acids. From germline, CDR1 is SGHVS and CDR2 FQNEAQ. Trimming took 6 bases from V and 0 from J, leaving 14 bases between them. CDR3 nucleotides: TGTGCCAGCAGAACGGGGAGAGATACGAACACCGGGGAGCTGTTTTTT. Translation gives CASRTGRDTNTGELFF.

The J gene is TRBJ1-5, the V gene TRBV18, with D uncertain. CDR1 KGHSH and CDR2 LQKENI come from the germline V gene. The V end was cut by 6 bases, the J end by 6 bases, with 12 bases between. The CDR3 is 13 residues long. CDR3: CASSPDMAQPQHF. The DNA of the CDR3 is TGTGCCAGCTCGCCCGACATGGCTCAGCCCCAGCATTTT.

This clone occurred once. This chain links TRBV11-2 with TRBJ1-2, with D maybe TRBD1 (6 bases). V lost 2 bases and J lost 7, with 20 bases in between. The CDR3 is 16 residues long. Germline CDR1 and CDR2: SGHAT and FQNNGV. This CDR3 is CASSLTLAGAQSGYTF. DNA for the CDR3: TGTGCCAGCAGCTTAACGTTGGCGGGGGCCCAGAGTGGCTACACCTTC.

The rearrangement joins TRBV7-9 to TRBJ2-7; D uncertain. CDR1 SEHNR and CDR2 FQNEAQ come from the germline V gene (reference sequence). V dropped 5 bases and J dropped 0 bases, with 5 bases sitting between them. The CDR3 is 12 residues long. DNA of the CDR3: TGTGCCAGCAGCATCTCCTCCTACGAGCAGTACTTC. Its translation: CASSISSYEQYF.

This chain uses TRBV18 with TRBJ2-7; D unclear. The CDR3 is made up of 15 amino acids. The germline V gene has CDR1 KGHSH and CDR2 LQKENI. Between the trimmed V and J ends, which lost 0 bases and 1 base, there was a span of 10 bases. The CDR3 nucleotides read TGTGCCAGCTCACCACCCGGCAGGAAATCCTACGAGCAGTACTTC. Translating gives CASSPPGRKSYEQYF.

This clone has a single count. The V gene is TRBV7-2, the J gene TRBJ1-3; 8 positions agree with TRBD1. The germline V gene encodes CDR1 SGHTA and CDR2 FQGNSA. J was trimmed by 4 bases and V by 2 bases; bases with no gene match: 4. This CDR3 has 15 amino acids. DNA of the CDR3: TGTGCCAGCAGCTTAAGGACAGGGCACGGAAACACCATATATTTT. Amino acids: CASSLRTGHGNTIYF. Full variable domain (rest looked up from reference TRBV7-2 and TRBJ1-3): GAGVSQSPSNKVTEKGKDVELRCDPISGHTALYWYRQSLGQGLEFLIYFQGNSAPDKSGLPSDRFSAERTGGSVSTLTIQRTQQEDSAVYLCASSLRTGHGNTIYFGEGSWLTVV.

V is TRBV7-9 and J is TRBJ2-2; 13 nucleotides agree with TRBD2. CDR3 length: 19 residues. CDR1 and CDR2 from the germline V gene are SEHNR and FQNEAQ (reference sequence). V dropped 5 bases and J dropped 0; count of bases not matched to a gene: 9. CDR3 nucleotides: TGTGCCAGCAGCCAAACGGGACTAGCGGGACCTGCGAACACCGGGGAGCTGTTTTTT. Encoded protein: CASSQTGLAGPANTGELFF.

This CDR3 is CAWGLSTDTQYF. The DNA of the CDR3 is TGTGCCTGGGGCCTCAGCACAGATACGCAGTATTTT. This chain links TRBV30 with TRBJ2-3; D ambiguous. Deletions cut 5 bases from V and 0 bases from J, with 6 bases between. CDR1 is GTSNPN, CDR2 SVGIG, per germline (reference sequence). The CDR3 has 12 amino acids.